The present TCR beta chain was sequenced within a study of shared clonotypes between healthy human individuals. Findings and caveats of the study: Compared with memory subsets, naive subsets generally had larger estimated richness.

Positive CCR7 selection of CD45RO-negative cells yielded the naive CD8 cells, and terminally differentiated effector memory CD45RA+ cells were excluded. This clone was found a few times. Antigen: not known. Germline V CDR1 and CDR2: SEHNR, FQNEAQ (reference sequence). J gave up 7 bases and V 5 bases, and 7 bases lay outside the gene matches. This CDR3 is built from 15 residues. The deep-level immunoSEQ assay was used. For every subset, genomic DNA was evenly distributed across several immunoSEQ plates. Clones were read by immunoSEQ multiplex PCR, and TCRdb kept only the in-frame ones, dropping some. In the table there are 800,000 to 950,000 clones, about 96% of which are singletons.

This sequence joins TRBV7-9 and TRBJ2-1, with TRBD2 matching over 11 bases. The TCR was taken from a man aged 25-45 years in good health. Sequenced material: naive CD8+ T cells sorted from blood. CDR3 protein: CASSVTSGSVNEQFF. The CDR3, as DNA: TGTGCCAGCAGCGTTACTAGCGGGAGTGTTAATGAGCAGTTCTTC.